The following is a T cell receptor (beta chain) sequence with its context. The sample belongs to a study of T cells in Graves' hyperthyroidism and ophthalmopathy. CDR3 length equals 16 residues. Germline CDR1 is KGHSH and CDR2 is LQKENI. Trimming removed 3 bases at V and 0 bases at J, with 9 bases between. What was amplified from RNA transcripts were TCR beta CDR3 regions. HTBI primers were used for first-round RT-PCR of the TCR CDR3. TCRdb passed the multiplex PCR reads through MiXCR, listing each CDR3 protein once. Of approximately 330,000 distinct CDR3 sequences listed, 18% were seen once; the top ten hold 49%.

The rearrangement uses TRBV18 and TRBJ1-6; D not resolved. The receptor was derived from a woman between 45 and 60 years old with Graves' hyperthyroidism. Sequencing was done on a sample of blood. The CDR3 here is CASSPQRSSYNSPLHF. In DNA form, the CDR3 reads TGTGCCAGCTCACCCCAGAGGAGCTCCTATAATTCACCCCTCCACTTT.